Below, 21 T cell receptor beta chains from the same sample are listed, as sequenced in a study of T cell changes during pregnancy in multiple sclerosis. Produced via immunoSEQ multiplex PCR; TCRdb's table is partial and in-frame only. The sample contains approximately 80,000 clones, 94% of which appear only once. Source: peripheral blood, taken in the second trimester of pregnancy. These receptors came from a female donor in good health, enrolled as a control in a pregnancy study.

V is TRBV9 and J is TRBJ1-1; the D gene is possibly TRBD1 (6 bases). From germline, CDR1 is SGDLS and CDR2 YYNGEE. V gave up 3 bases and J gave up 4 bases, with 16 bases separating them. The CDR3 is 15 amino acids. The CDR3 nucleotides read TGTGCCAGCAGCGCCCTCACAGGGTTGGGCACTGAAGCTTTCTTT. Encoded protein: CASSALTGLGTEAFF.

The chain has TRBV5-4 and TRBJ2-1, with TRBD2 identical over 7 bases. From germline, CDR1 is SGHNT and CDR2 YYREEE (reference sequence). The length of the CDR3 is 14 residues. V gave up 3 bases and J gave up 10 bases; unmatched junction bases: 10. The CDR3 sequence: CASSWGGDRREQFF. In DNA, the CDR3 is TGTGCCAGCAGCTGGGGGGGGGATCGGAGAGAGCAGTTCTTC.

The chain has TRBV4-1 and TRBJ2-3; TRBD2 matches 7 bases. J was trimmed by 2 bases and V by 1 base; bases with no gene match: 6. This CDR3 has 16 residues. Germline lookup yields CDR1 MGHRA and CDR2 YSYEKL. CDR3 in DNA: TGCGCCAGCAGCCAAGGGTCACTAGCGCACACAGATACGCAGTATTTT. Amino acid sequence: CASSQGSLAHTDTQYF.

The V call is TRBV27, the J call TRBJ2-1; 9 positions agree with TRBD2. Germline V gene data show CDR1 as MNHEY and CDR2 as SMNVEV (reference sequence). V dropped 6 bases and J dropped 4; count of bases not matched to a gene: 10. The CDR3 runs 16 residues. In DNA, the CDR3 is TGTGCCAGCAGCCCAAGGGCGGGAGGGGGTTACAATGAGCAGTTCTTC. It encodes CASSPRAGGGYNEQFF.

The V call is TRBV28, the J call TRBJ2-1, with a possible D match to TRBD1 (5 bases). Germline CDR1 and CDR2: MDHEN and SYDVKM. The CDR3 is made up of 12 amino acids. Trimming cost V 6 bases and J 3 bases, with 6 bases left between them. The CDR3 spells CASRDNYNEQFF. As DNA, the CDR3 is TGTGCCAGCAGGGACAACTACAATGAGCAGTTCTTC. The variable domain in full, with the rest retrieved from reference TRBV28 and TRBJ2-1, is DVKVTQSSRYLVKRTGEKVFLECVQDMDHENMFWYRQDPGLGLRLIYFSYDVKMKEKGDIPEGYSVSREKKERFSLILESASTNQTSMYLCASRDNYNEQFFGPGTRLTVL.

Only one count was recorded for this clone. This rearrangement joins TRBV28 to TRBJ2-1; D may be TRBD2 (5 bases). This CDR3 contains 13 residues. Trimming removed 2 bases at V and 6 bases at J, with 8 bases between. Germline V gene sequence: CDR1 MDHEN, CDR2 SYDVKM. CDR3 coding DNA: TGTGCCAGCAGTTTACTGAGCGGCAATGAGCAGTTCTTC. Translating it yields CASSLLSGNEQFF.

DNA of the CDR3: TGTGCCAGCAGCTTAGCGCGCTTCCCGGAAAAACTGTTTTTT. Translating it yields CASSLARFPEKLFF. J is TRBJ1-4 and V is TRBV7-9; no definite D call. The CDR3 contains 14 residues. The V and J ends lost 0 bases and 8 bases respectively, with 10 bases between them. In germline, CDR1 is SEHNR, CDR2 FQNEAQ (reference sequence).

This chain uses TRBV28 with TRBJ1-2; D call uncertain. Germline assignment: CDR1 MDHEN and CDR2 SYDVKM. Between the trimmed V and J ends, which lost 6 bases and 4 bases, there was a span of 12 bases. The CDR3 contains 13 residues. The CDR3 DNA reads TGTGCCAGCAGCCGGGGAGGAATCTATGGCTACACCTTC. It yields the protein CASSRGGIYGYTF.

V usage is TRBV2 and J usage is TRBJ2-3; D not certain. V lost 3 bases and J 1 base, leaving 5 bases between the germline ends. CDR3 length: 13 amino acids. Germline CDR1 is SNHLY and CDR2 is FYNNEI. This CDR3 reads CASSDPGTDTQYF. Here the CDR3 DNA reads TGTGCCAGCAGTGATCCAGGCACAGATACGCAGTATTTT.

The rearrangement uses TRBV5-1 and TRBJ2-5, with TRBD2 matching 8 bases. This CDR3 has 15 residues. Germline V gives CDR1 SGHRS, CDR2 YFSETQ. V shed 1 base, J shed 5 bases, and the junction held 7 bases outside the gene matches. The CDR3 loop is CASSLTGGKSETQYF. The CDR3 DNA is TGCGCCAGCAGCTTGACGGGAGGGAAATCGGAGACCCAGTACTTC. Full variable domain (missing parts from reference TRBV5-1 and TRBJ2-5): KAGVTQTPRYLIKTRGQQVTLSCSPISGHRSVSWYQQTPGQGLQFLFEYFSETQRNKGNFPGRFSGRQFSNSRSEMNVSTLELGDSALYLCASSLTGGKSETQYFGPGTRLLVL.

The chain employs TRBV28 and TRBJ2-1; TRBD1 agrees at 7 bases. Germline V lookup: CDR1 MDHEN, CDR2 SYDVKM. With 4 bases clipped from V and 6 bases from J, the junction kept 12 bases outside the gene matches. The CDR3 extends over 16 amino acids. CDR3 sequence: CASSSSGTVALNEQFF. For the CDR3, the DNA is TGTGCCAGCAGTTCGTCCGGGACAGTGGCCCTCAATGAGCAGTTCTTC.

The CDR3 protein is CASSQPGQGRYEQYF. The CDR3 region has the DNA TGCGCCAGCAGCCAGCCGGGACAGGGGAGGTACGAGCAGTACTTC. The chain has TRBV4-1 and TRBJ2-7; 10 positions match TRBD1. This CDR3 is built from 15 residues. V shed 3 bases and J 4 bases; nucleotides not matched to a gene: 6. CDR1 MGHRA and CDR2 YSYEKL come from the germline V gene.

CDR3 residues: CASSRSPTSDYEQYF. CDR3 nucleotides: TGTGCCAGCAGCCGAAGCCCCACTAGCGACTACGAGCAGTACTTC. This chain joins TRBV5-5 and TRBJ2-7; 7 nucleotides align to TRBD2. With 4 bases clipped from V and 3 bases from J, the junction kept 10 bases outside the gene matches. Germline V gene lookup returns CDR1 SGHKS and CDR2 YYEKEE (reference sequence). This CDR3 is built from 15 residues.

This chain uses TRBV5-1 with TRBJ2-7, with 10 bases identical to TRBD1. Looked up from germline, CDR1 is SGHRS and CDR2 is YFSETQ. There are 14 residues in the CDR3. The V segment lost 3 bases and the J segment 4 bases; nucleotides outside the gene matches: 4. The CDR3 DNA reads as TGCGCCAGCAGCTGGGGACAGGGGAATTACGAGCAGTACTTC. Protein product: CASSWGQGNYEQYF.

This clone came up a few times. The chain links TRBV29-1 to TRBJ2-1; TRBD2 matches 7 bases. The CDR3 has 15 amino acids. Losses at the gene ends were 3 bases for V and 0 bases for J; bases not matched to a gene: 5. Germline assignment: CDR1 SQVTM and CDR2 ANQGSEA. CDR3 residues: CSVEGLPTSYNEQFF. As DNA, the CDR3 is TGCAGCGTTGAGGGACTACCGACCTCCTACAATGAGCAGTTCTTC.

This CDR3 reads CASSREGYEETQYF. CDR3 DNA: TGTGCCAGCAGCAGGGAGGGGTATGAAGAGACCCAGTACTTC. The chain links TRBV2 to TRBJ2-5, with 7 positions matching TRBD2. Germline-derived CDR1 and CDR2 are SNHLY and FYNNEI. Losses at the gene ends were 6 bases for V and 3 bases for J; bases not matched to a gene: 7. CDR3 size: 14 residues.

The V and J genes are TRBV7-8 and TRBJ2-7, with D perhaps matching TRBD2 (6 bases). CDR1 and CDR2 from the germline V gene are SGHVS and FQNEAQ. With 1 base removed from V and 3 bases from J, the gap between germline ends came to 10 bases. The CDR3 extends over 14 amino acids. CDR3 protein: CASSLGPSDYEQYF. CDR3 sequence (DNA): TGTGCCAGCAGCTTAGGTCCTAGCGACTACGAGCAGTACTTC. Supplemented by reference TRBV7-8 and TRBJ2-7, the full variable domain reads GAGVSQSPRYKVAKRGQDVALRCDPISGHVSLFWYQQALGQGPEFLTYFQNEAQLDKSGLPSDRFFAERPEGSVSTLKIQRTQQEDSAVYLCASSLGPSDYEQYFGPGTRLTVT.

The CDR3 sequence is CASSLVPAGVSDTQYF. The CDR3 nucleotides are TGCGCCAGCAGCTTGGTTCCAGCGGGAGTATCAGATACGCAGTATTTT. V is TRBV5-1 and J is TRBJ2-3; TRBD2 aligns across 8 bases. After removal of 0 bases from V and 4 bases from J, the junction contained 7 bases not matched to a gene. This CDR3 is 16 amino acids long. Germline V CDR1 and CDR2: SGHRS, YFSETQ.

The chain combines TRBV5-1 with TRBJ2-7, with D tentatively TRBD2 (6 bases). V was clipped by 4 bases and J by 6 bases, with 17 bases between them. Germline lookup yields CDR1 SGHRS and CDR2 YFSETQ. The CDR3 runs 14 residues. DNA of the CDR3: TGCGCCAGCAGCCAACAAACTAGCAGTCCCGAGCAGTACTTC. Translated: CASSQQTSSPEQYF.

The chain joins TRBV5-6 to TRBJ1-1, with TRBD1 matching 9 bases. Per germline, CDR1 SGHDT and CDR2 YYEEEE. Trimming at V came to 4 bases and at J to 1 base, leaving 8 bases not matched to a gene. This CDR3 comprises 16 residues. CDR3 DNA: TGTGCCAGCAGCCCGCGGGACAGGGCCTGGAACACTGAAGCTTTCTTT. Translated, it gives CASSPRDRAWNTEAFF.

This clone is a singleton in its sample. The chain combines TRBV6-1 with TRBJ2-6; D perhaps matches TRBD1 (5 bases). The CDR3 loop spans 15 amino acids. V lost 2 bases and J lost 4, with 9 bases in between. CDR1 MNHNS and CDR2 SASEGT come from the germline V gene. The CDR3 reads CASSEQGMGANVLTF. In DNA, the CDR3 is TGTGCCAGCAGTGAACAGGGAATGGGGGCCAACGTCCTGACTTTC.